The 9 T cell receptor beta chains given below trace back to one sample, sequenced in a study of T cell changes during pregnancy in multiple sclerosis. Profiling relied on immunoSEQ multiplex PCR, and the TCRdb table lists in-frame clones only, not all of them. The profile covers about 42,000 clones, with 70% to 90% appearing a single time and over 0.85% taken by the ten largest. Here the sequenced sample was CD4+ T cells from peripheral blood mononuclear cells, taken after pregnancy. Source of these receptors: a female donor with multiple sclerosis, enrolled in a pregnancy study.

This rearrangement joins TRBV19 to TRBJ1-1; TRBD1 matches 7 bases. Trimming took 5 bases from V and 5 from J; bases not matched to a gene: 14. The CDR3 has 16 residues. CDR1 and CDR2 (germline): LNHDA, SQIVND (reference sequence). The CDR3 reads CASSHRGRGKGTEAFF. The CDR3 nucleotides are TGTGCCAGTAGTCACAGGGGTAGGGGAAAAGGGACTGAAGCTTTCTTT.

V and J are TRBV9 and TRBJ1-2, with TRBD1 as a possible D gene (6 bases). CDR1 and CDR2 (germline): SGDLS, YYNGEE. CDR3 length equals 14 residues. V lost 3 bases and J lost 2, with 11 bases in between. The CDR3: CASSARDTNYGYTF. CDR3 in DNA: TGTGCCAGCAGCGCTCGGGACACGAACTATGGCTACACCTTC.

V usage is TRBV7-3 and J usage is TRBJ2-2; 7 positions match TRBD2. Germline V gives CDR1 SGHTA, CDR2 FQGTGA. After removal of 3 bases from V and 0 bases from J, the junction contained 10 bases not matched to a gene. This CDR3 is built from 18 residues. For the CDR3, the DNA is TGTGCCAGCAGCTTCAAACGGGGGGACCCAGCGAACACCGGGGAGCTGTTTTTT. It is translated as CASSFKRGDPANTGELFF.

The V and J genes are TRBV7-3 and TRBJ1-2; D is unclear. Trimming removed 5 bases at V and 4 bases at J, with 11 bases between. Germline CDR1 SGHTA, CDR2 FQGTGA. This CDR3 contains 13 residues. This chain's CDR3 is CASSRGRSYGYTF. CDR3 sequence (DNA): TGTGCCAGCAGCCGGGGAAGGAGCTATGGCTACACCTTC.

V and J are TRBV27 and TRBJ1-2, with D unclear. The CDR3 is made up of 16 amino acids. Between the trimmed V and J ends, which lost 3 bases and 8 bases, there was a span of 22 bases. The germline gives CDR1 MNHEY, CDR2 SMNVEV (reference sequence). DNA of the CDR3: TGTGCCAGCAGTTTCCCCCGGGCCCCAAGAGGGAAAGGCTACACCTTC. This sequence encodes CASSFPRAPRGKGYTF.

V and J are TRBV10-1 and TRBJ2-5; 13 bases match TRBD2. Germline assignment: CDR1 WNHNN and CDR2 SYGVQD (reference sequence). J was trimmed by 2 bases and V by 4 bases; bases with no gene match: 4. CDR3 length: 16 amino acids. The CDR3 DNA sequence: TGCGCCAGCAGTGCGGGACTAGCGGGGTCTCAAGAGACCCAGTACTTC. Its protein product is CASSAGLAGSQETQYF.

The chain joins TRBV7-9 to TRBJ2-5; 8 nucleotides agree with TRBD1. The CDR3 is 15 amino acids. V shed 2 bases and J 5 bases; nucleotides not matched to a gene: 7. Per germline, CDR1 SEHNR and CDR2 FQNEAQ (reference sequence). CDR3 nucleotide sequence: TGTGCCAGCAGCTTACAGGGGGCACGTACGGAGACCCAGTACTTC. This encodes CASSLQGARTETQYF.

This chain uses TRBV5-1 with TRBJ2-2; D is perhaps TRBD1 (5 bases). CDR1 and CDR2 (germline): SGHRS, YFSETQ. The V end was cut by 4 bases, the J end by 1 base, with 8 bases between. CDR3 size: 14 residues. CDR3 protein: CASSVGQNTGELFF. The CDR3 coding sequence is TGCGCCAGCAGCGTTGGACAGAACACCGGGGAGCTGTTTTTT.

The CDR3 loop is CASSLGGTMADTQYF. The CDR3 DNA is TGTGCCAGCAGCTTAGGGGGGACAATGGCAGATACGCAGTATTTT. This chain joins TRBV11-1 and TRBJ2-3, with a tentative D call TRBD1 (6 bases). Between the trimmed V and J ends, which lost 1 base and 4 bases, there was a span of 12 bases. The CDR3 is 15 amino acids. Germline V gene data show CDR1 as SGHAT and CDR2 as FQDESV (reference sequence).